This record concerns one T cell receptor (beta chain) sequence. The antigen is not known. Blood cells were analyzed directly, without culture or expansion. Per germline, CDR1 SEHNR and CDR2 FQNEAQ (reference sequence). V was cut by 6 bases and J by 3 bases, with 18 bases left in between. The CDR3 runs to 15 residues. The entry originates in a study of neoadjuvant anti-PD-1 for oral cavity cancer. On the study more broadly: Patients mostly received three to four biweekly nivolumab doses at 3 mg/kg before surgery. Patients without progression got a fourth dose around day 43.

Method: immunoSEQ multiplex PCR; TCRdb's copy keeps in-frame clones and lacks some. Among 14,000 or so clones listed, around two thirds were seen once. Study-level results: Each response group had just a few patients in TCR analyses.

The material sequenced was PBMCs, taken before nivolumab (anti-PD-1) treatment. The chain has TRBV7-9 and TRBJ2-7; D is tentatively TRBD1 or TRBD2 (5 bases each). The sequence was obtained from a person aged 35 to 85 with oral cavity squamous cell carcinoma. In nucleotides, the CDR3 is TGTGCCAGCAGTACCTTATGGGGACCCTACTACGAGCAGTACTTC. Its protein is CASSTLWGPYYEQYF. The entire variable domain, with the rest obtained from reference TRBV7-9 and TRBJ2-7, is as follows: DTGVSQNPRHKITKRGQNVTFRCDPISEHNRLYWYRQTLGQGPEFLTYFQNEAQLEKSRLLSDRFSAERPKGSFSTLEIQRTEQGDSAMYLCASSTLWGPYYEQYFGPGTRLTVT.